The 9 T cell receptor gamma chains below all came from one sample that was sequenced in a study of Vδ1+ human thymocytes. Their antigen targets remain unknown. Regarding the study as a whole: In the thymus, TRG and TRD repertoires looked highly polyclonal with Gaussian CDR3 lengths.

RNA was extracted from the cells and then reverse transcribed. CDR3 amplicons came from multiplex PCR with pooled V-gene forward and constant-region reverse primers. TCRdb reprocessed the multiplex PCR reads using CATT. Of about 27,000 gamma-chain clones listed, over 15% are singletons. The sample taken for sequencing was Vdelta1+ gamma-delta thymocytes from the thymus. Noted subset: FACS-sorted CD3+ TCRalphabeta- TCRVdelta1+ TCRVdelta2- thymocytes. The receptors shown here come from a boy in the first two years of life who had congenital heart surgery.

This clone was seen only a few times. The junction departs from germline at one end; a sequencing error may be responsible. The chain employs TRGV9 and TRGJ1 or TRGJ2. Germline values: CDR1 GITISATS, CDR2 ISYDGTV (reference sequence). The CDR3 extends over 12 amino acids. CDR3 DNA: TGTGCCTTGCGGGAGGTGTTTTATAAGAAACTCTTT. Residues: CALREVFYKKLF.

This clone was detected a few times. The V call is TRGV2, the J call TRGJ1 or TRGJ2. This CDR3 region has 14 residues. Per the germline V gene, CDR1 is EGSNGY and CDR2 is YDSYNSKV. J lost 5 bases, V lost 0 bases, and 7 bases had no gene match. Here the CDR3 DNA reads TGTGCCACCTGGGACGGGCGGTACGATTATAAGAAACTCTTT. This translates into CATWDGRYDYKKLF.

A remark on this clone: This sample includes further DNA sequences coding for the same CDR3. V gene TRGV4 combines with J gene TRGJP2. The CDR3 is 15 residues long. Looked up from germline, CDR1 is EGSTGY and CDR2 is YDSYTSSV. The trim removed 0 bases at V and 3 bases at J, leaving 4 bases unmatched. The CDR3 sequence: CATWDGLRSDWIKTF. Written as DNA, the CDR3 is TGTGCCACCTGGGATGGGCTTCGTAGTGATTGGATCAAGACGTTT.

This clone has more than one count but fewer than ten. Within the sample, other DNA sequences also encode this same CDR3. J is TRGJP2 and V is TRGV3. Germline V CDR1 and CDR2: VTNTFY, YDVSTARD (reference sequence). The V segment lost 0 bases and the J segment 3 bases; nucleotides outside the gene matches: 4. This CDR3 is 15 amino acids long. CDR3 residues: CATWDRPRSDWIKTF. The CDR3 bases are TGTGCCACCTGGGACAGGCCGCGTAGTGATTGGATCAAGACGTTT.

About this clone: One end of the junction does not line up with germline, which may come from a read error. V is TRGV4 and J is TRGJP1. Germline CDR1 and CDR2: EGSTGY and YDSYTSSV. CDR3 size: 15 residues. DNA of the CDR3: TGTGCCACCTGGGATGGGAATACCACTGGTTGGCTCAAGATATTT. It specifies CATWDGNTTGWLKIF.

A few counts support this clone. The rearrangement joins TRGV5 to TRGJP1. CDR1 is VINAFY and CDR2 is YDVSNSKD in the germline V gene. This CDR3 has 17 amino acids. Trimming took 0 bases from V and 0 from J; bases not matched to a gene: 7. This CDR3 reads CATWDRLPYTTGWFKIF. In DNA, the CDR3 is TGTGCCACCTGGGACAGGCTACCCTATACCACTGGTTGGTTCAAGATATTT.

This clone was picked up a small number of times. The sample has other DNA sequences that encode this CDR3 too. The rearrangement joins TRGV2 to TRGJ1 or TRGJ2. Germline values: CDR1 EGSNGY, CDR2 YDSYNSKV. This CDR3 is 11 amino acids long. V dropped 0 bases and J dropped 11; count of bases not matched to a gene: 4. This chain's CDR3 is CATWDGLQKLF. As DNA, the CDR3 is TGTGCCACCTGGGACGGGCTACAGAAACTCTTT.

This clone was seen only a few times. Other nucleotide sequences in the sample specify the same CDR3. The gene calls are TRGV2 and TRGJ1 or TRGJ2. Germline V gives CDR1 EGSNGY, CDR2 YDSYNSKV. V lost 1 base to trimming and J lost 5 bases; unmatched junction nucleotides: 8. The CDR3 sequence is 14 residues long. CDR3 region: CATWDGPWDYKKLF. The CDR3, as DNA: TGTGCCACCTGGGACGGCCCATGGGATTATAAGAAACTCTTT.

This chain joins TRGV9 and TRGJ1 or TRGJ2. After removal of 1 base from V and 8 bases from J, the junction contained 5 bases not matched to a gene. The CDR3 extends over 12 amino acids. The germline V gene encodes CDR1 GITISATS and CDR2 ISYDGTV (reference sequence). The CDR3 sequence: CALWEVGNKKLF. The CDR3 region has the DNA TGTGCCTTGTGGGAGGTCGGAAATAAGAAACTCTTT.